This T cell receptor beta chain is from a study of CD8 T cells in ankylosing spondylitis. The study's findings and limits: Roughly eight highly homologous variants made up a TCR beta motif that seemed to typify ankylosing spondylitis blood.

TCRdb itself ran the 5' RACE reads through MiXCR, one entry per CDR3 protein. The repertoire includes roughly 35,000 distinct CDR3 sequences, around 15% of them detected once, and approximately 31% sits in the top ten. Ten or more counts support this clonotype. The antigen is not known. The origin of this receptor is a male donor with ankylosing spondylitis. The sequencing input was synovial fluid, either unsorted or a sorted T cell fraction (not recorded which).

For the CDR3, the DNA is TGCGCCAGCAGCTTGGTATATGACAGTCAGTATGAGCAGTTCTTC. It yields the protein CASSLVYDSQYEQFF. This sequence joins TRBV5-1 and TRBJ2-1, with D tentatively TRBD1 (5 bases). This CDR3 has 15 residues. The germline V gene encodes CDR1 SGHRS and CDR2 YFSETQ. Trimming cost V 0 bases and J 8 bases, with 15 bases left between them.